This passage covers 12 T cell receptor beta chains from one sample sequenced in a study of blood T cell repertoires in COVID-19. Profiling relied on immunoSEQ multiplex PCR, and the TCRdb table lists in-frame clones only, not all of them. The table records some 110,000 clones, roughly 80% of them present only once. Sample: peripheral blood. These receptors all stem from a man in his fifties with acute or convalescent COVID-19.

This clone was observed a single time. The chain uses TRBV19 and TRBJ2-5; 13 positions agree with TRBD2. This CDR3 comprises 16 residues. V lost 4 bases to trimming and J lost 5 bases; unmatched junction nucleotides: 7. Germline CDR1 reads LNHDA; CDR2 reads SQIVND (reference sequence). The CDR3 reads CASSRTSGGRKETQYF. The CDR3 DNA reads TGTGCCAGTAGTAGGACTAGCGGGGGTCGGAAGGAGACCCAGTACTTC. The full variable domain, in which reference TRBV19 and TRBJ2-5 provide the parts outside the CDR3, is DGGITQSPKYLFRKEGQNVTLSCEQNLNHDAMYWYRQDPGQGLRLIYYSQIVNDFQKGDIAEGYSVSREKKESFPLTVTSAQKNPTAFYLCASSRTSGGRKETQYFGPGTRLLVL.

Concerning this clone itself: This same CDR3 is encoded by further DNA sequences in the sample. The J gene is TRBJ1-5, the V gene TRBV15; TRBD1 matches 8 bases. J gave up 7 bases and V 1 base, and 6 bases lay outside the gene matches. CDR3 length: 15 amino acids. Looked up from germline, CDR1 is LNHNV and CDR2 is YYDKDF (reference sequence). CDR3 sequence (DNA): TGTGCCACCAGCAGAGCCGGGACAGGTACCCAGCCCCAGCATTTT. This codes for CATSRAGTGTQPQHF. Variable domain in full (rest from reference TRBV15 and TRBJ1-5): DAMVIQNPRYQVTQFGKPVTLSCSQTLNHNVMYWYQQKSSQAPKLLFHYYDKDFNNEADTPDNFQSRRPNTSFCFLDIRSPGLGDTAMYLCATSRAGTGTQPQHFGDGTRLSIL.

The rearrangement uses TRBV6-1 and TRBJ2-1; no clear D. Germline CDR1 and CDR2: MNHNS and SASEGT. V was trimmed by 1 base and J by 0 bases, leaving 7 bases between them. The CDR3 loop spans 15 amino acids. The CDR3 spells CASSEGHSSYNEQFF. In nucleotides, the CDR3 is TGTGCCAGCAGTGAAGGGCACAGCTCCTACAATGAGCAGTTCTTC.

This chain joins TRBV6-1 and TRBJ1-5; no reliable D call. Germline V gene lookup returns CDR1 MNHNS and CDR2 SASEGT. The V end was cut by 3 bases, the J end by 1 base, with 13 bases between. The CDR3 has 16 residues. DNA of the CDR3: TGTGCCAGCAGTGATCTTCGGGGTTCGAGCAATCAGCCCCAGCATTTT. This sequence encodes CASSDLRGSSNQPQHF.

The chain has TRBV28 and TRBJ2-3; 9 nucleotides line up with TRBD2. After removal of 7 bases from V and 2 bases from J, the junction contained 7 bases not matched to a gene. The V gene's germline CDR1 is MDHEN and CDR2 SYDVKM. The CDR3 totals 15 residues. CDR3 DNA sequence: TGTGCCAGCACCCTGGGCGGGAGGGTCACAGATACGCAGTATTTT. It yields the protein CASTLGGRVTDTQYF.

The V and J genes are TRBV6-5 and TRBJ1-4, with D maybe TRBD1 (6 bases). CDR3 size: 13 residues. Per germline, CDR1 MNHEY and CDR2 SVGAGI. Trimming left V 2 bases short and J 8 bases short, with 9 bases between. CDR3 coding DNA: TGTGCCAGCAGTTACAGGGGGGGAGAAAAACTGTTTTTT. This gives the protein CASSYRGGEKLFF.

Only a few counts were recorded for this clone. The CDR3 reads CASNISWGSRNTEAFF. In DNA form, the CDR3 reads TGCGCCAGCAATATATCTTGGGGCAGCCGGAACACTGAAGCTTTCTTT. This sequence joins TRBV10-1 and TRBJ1-1; D possibly corresponds to TRBD1 (5 bases). CDR1 and CDR2 (germline): WNHNN, SYGVQD (reference sequence). This CDR3 has 16 residues. Trimming stripped 7 bases from V and 1 base from J, with 19 bases between.

The CDR3 sequence: CASSIIGTESNYGYTF. CDR3 coding DNA: TGTGCCAGCAGTATAATCGGGACAGAGTCTAACTATGGCTACACCTTC. V and J are TRBV2 and TRBJ1-2, with 7 bases identical to TRBD1. The V segment lost 5 bases and the J segment 0 bases; nucleotides outside the gene matches: 9. The CDR3 contains 16 residues. Germline V gene sequence: CDR1 SNHLY, CDR2 FYNNEI. The full variable domain, with the rest looked up from reference TRBV2 and TRBJ1-2, is EPEVTQTPSHQVTQMGQEVILRCVPISNHLYFYWYRQILGQKVEFLVSFYNNEISEKSEIFDDQFSVERPDGSNFTLKIRSTKLEDSAMYFCASSIIGTESNYGYTFGSGTRLTVV.

V usage is TRBV5-4 and J usage is TRBJ2-5, with D tentatively TRBD1 (5 bases). V was clipped by 2 bases and J by 4 bases, with 9 bases between them. CDR1 is SGHNT and CDR2 is YYREEE in the germline V gene (reference sequence). This CDR3 is 13 amino acids long. CDR3 nucleotides: TGTGCCAGCAGCTTTCAGGGTGGAGAGACCCAGTACTTC. Translating it yields CASSFQGGETQYF.

The chain carries TRBV7-9 and TRBJ2-2; 7 bases match TRBD1. The junction had 7 bases not matched to a gene; V was cut back by 11 bases and J by 1 base. CDR1 and CDR2 from the germline V gene are SEHNR and FQNEAQ (reference sequence). The CDR3 has 14 residues. CDR3 bases: TGTGCCGGGACCGGGACAGAGAACACCGGGGAGCTGTTTTTT. It translates to CAGTGTENTGELFF. Full variable domain (missing parts from reference TRBV7-9 and TRBJ2-2): DTGVSQNPRHKITKRGQNVTFRCDPISEHNRLYWYRQTLGQGPEFLTYFQNEAQLEKSRLLSDRFSAERPKGSFSTLEIQRTEQGDSAMYLCAGTGTENTGELFFGEGSRLTVL.

This sequence joins TRBV4-1 and TRBJ2-2; TRBD2 agrees at 14 bases. Looked up from germline, CDR1 is MGHRA and CDR2 is YSYEKL. This CDR3 has 19 residues. Germline trimming cut 2 bases from V and 5 bases from J; bases unmatched to any gene: 10. CDR3 nucleotide sequence: TGCGCCAGCAGCCAACTACCGACTAGCGGGGGGGCCAAAACCGGGGAGCTGTTTTTT. It yields the protein CASSQLPTSGGAKTGELFF.

This sequence joins TRBV6-5 and TRBJ1-2; D possibly corresponds to TRBD1 (6 bases). The V end was cut by 4 bases, the J end by 4 bases, with 10 bases between. From germline, CDR1 is MNHEY and CDR2 SVGAGI. The CDR3 has 13 amino acids. CDR3 sequence: CASSSTGTYGYTF. CDR3 DNA: TGTGCCAGCAGTTCTACAGGGACCTATGGCTACACCTTC.